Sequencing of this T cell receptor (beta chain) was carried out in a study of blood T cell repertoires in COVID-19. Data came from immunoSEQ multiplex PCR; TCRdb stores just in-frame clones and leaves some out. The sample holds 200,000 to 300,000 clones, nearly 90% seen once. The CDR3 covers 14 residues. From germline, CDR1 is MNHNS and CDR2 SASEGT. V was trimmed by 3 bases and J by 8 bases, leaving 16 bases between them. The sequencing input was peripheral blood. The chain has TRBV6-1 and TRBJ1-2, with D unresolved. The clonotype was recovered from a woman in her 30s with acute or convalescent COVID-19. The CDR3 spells CASSDPGLIRGYTF. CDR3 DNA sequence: TGTGCCAGCAGTGATCCAGGTCTGATTCGGGGCTACACCTTC.